This T cell receptor beta chain was retrieved from a study of PD-1 blockade in mismatch repair-deficient tumors. The wider study: Patients had about a dozen mismatch repair-deficient cancer types, all previously treated and progressing. Study observations and caveats: Tumor-resident clones, often absent from pretreatment blood, expanded after pembrolizumab and then contracted.

TCR sequencing covered a few patients who responded to pembrolizumab. Data came from immunoSEQ multiplex PCR; TCRdb stores just in-frame clones and leaves some out. The sample carries just under 65,000 clones, approximately 88% recorded once. Note on this clone: Its specificity is unknown.

The TCR sequence derives from an adult with mismatch repair-deficient cancer. The source material was peripheral blood, sampled 52 weeks after starting pembrolizumab.

Here the CDR3 DNA reads TGTGCCAGCAGCTTGGGCGGGAGCCCAGATACGCAGTATTTT. This translates into CASSLGGSPDTQYF. This chain connects TRBV5-4 to TRBJ2-3; TRBD2 matches at 7 bases. The V and J ends lost 0 bases and 4 bases, in that order; junction bases with no gene match: 2. CDR1 SGHNT and CDR2 YYREEE come from the germline V gene (reference sequence). This CDR3 is 14 amino acids long.